One sample yielded the 18 T cell receptor beta chains listed below, sequenced in a study of blood T cells in healthy people across ages. Alongside a J-beta primer mix, a sample-barcoded 5' primer served in a second PCR lasting 7 to 11 cycles. TCRdb re-called the 5' RACE reads through MiXCR, storing one row per CDR3 protein. The table lists approximately 790,000 distinct CDR3 sequences, around 62% of them singletons. Sequencing used blood. The origin of the receptors is a man aged 30-40 years in good health.

The genes are TRBV6-1 and TRBJ1-1; 7 bases align to TRBD1. Unmatched junction bases numbered 12, after V lost 6 bases and J lost 8 bases. Germline CDR1 is MNHNS and CDR2 is SASEGT. This CDR3 spans 14 amino acids. In nucleotides, the CDR3 is TGTGCCAGCAGCCCCCTCCGGGACAGTGGCGAAGCTTTCTTT. Amino acids: CASSPLRDSGEAFF.

V usage is TRBV6-5 and J usage is TRBJ2-1; 8 nucleotides line up with TRBD1. V lost 7 bases, J lost 6 bases, and 5 bases stayed unmatched. Germline loops: CDR1 MNHEY, CDR2 SVGAGI. The CDR3 is 13 amino acids. The CDR3 loop reads CASKTGGSNEQFF. CDR3 DNA: TGTGCCAGCAAAACAGGGGGGAGCAATGAGCAGTTCTTC.

This chain links TRBV27 with TRBJ1-1; TRBD1 aligns across 8 bases. The length of the CDR3 is 13 residues. J lost 6 bases, V lost 4 bases, and 4 bases had no gene match. The germline V gene encodes CDR1 MNHEY and CDR2 SMNVEV (reference sequence). The CDR3 here is CASSWTGRAEAFF. CDR3 nucleotide sequence: TGTGCCAGCAGTTGGACAGGGCGGGCTGAAGCTTTCTTT.

Only one count was recorded for this clonotype. The V and J genes are TRBV5-1 and TRBJ2-7; 10 bases line up with TRBD1. Trimming cost V 4 bases and J 2 bases; bases outside gene matches: 6. This CDR3 has 15 residues. CDR1 and CDR2 from the germline V gene are SGHRS and YFSETQ. The CDR3 DNA follows: TGCGCCAGCAGCGTCTCGGGACAGGGGACCTACGAGCAGTACTTC. Translating gives CASSVSGQGTYEQYF. Full variable domain (rest looked up from reference TRBV5-1 and TRBJ2-7): KAGVTQTPRYLIKTRGQQVTLSCSPISGHRSVSWYQQTPGQGLQFLFEYFSETQRNKGNFPGRFSGRQFSNSRSEMNVSTLELGDSALYLCASSVSGQGTYEQYFGPGTRLTVT.

This clonotype was recorded only once. The chain uses TRBV10-2 and TRBJ2-5; TRBD1 matches at 12 bases. V was clipped by 4 bases and J by 5 bases; unmatched bases: 11. The V gene's germline CDR1 is WSHSY and CDR2 SAAADI. This CDR3 spans 17 amino acids. The DNA for the CDR3 is TGCGCCAGCAGTGTCTTGCGGGGACAGGGGGCTGTGGAGACCCAGTACTTC. This codes for CASSVLRGQGAVETQYF.

The rearrangement uses TRBV21-1 and TRBJ1-2. TRBV21-1 is noted as a pseudogene. The CDR3 has 14 amino acids. The chain's CDR3 is CASSKVGEARGYTF. CDR3 DNA: TGTGCCAGCAGCAAAGTAGGGGAGGCGCGTGGCTACACCTTC.

V is TRBV10-3 and J is TRBJ2-2; D might be TRBD1 (5 bases). CDR3 size: 13 residues. Trimming removed 7 bases at V and 5 bases at J, with 11 bases between. Germline CDR1 is ENHRY and CDR2 is SYGVKD. The CDR3 DNA follows: TGTGCCATCACTCCAGGGAAAACCGGGGAGCTGTTTTTT. It yields the protein CAITPGKTGELFF.

The J gene is TRBJ1-5, the V gene TRBV6-5; D gene unclear. The germline gives CDR1 MNHEY, CDR2 SVGAGI. V was trimmed by 0 bases and J by 4 bases, leaving 4 bases between them. This CDR3 has 13 amino acids. CDR3 loop: CASSYSWNQPQHF. CDR3 sequence (DNA): TGTGCCAGCAGTTACTCCTGGAATCAGCCCCAGCATTTT.

The chain has TRBV5-1 and TRBJ2-7; D not certain. Trimming shortened V by 4 bases and J by 2 bases, and 13 bases separated the two germline ends. CDR1 and CDR2 from the germline V gene are SGHRS and YFSETQ. CDR3 length equals 14 residues. The CDR3 spells CASSVRRAPYEQYF. The CDR3 bases are TGCGCCAGCAGCGTGCGCCGGGCACCCTACGAGCAGTACTTC.

In its sample, this clonotype was seen a few times. The rearrangement uses TRBV2 and TRBJ1-4; D gene unclear. CDR3 length: 12 amino acids. Germline CDR1 is SNHLY and CDR2 is FYNNEI. Trimming stripped 6 bases from V and 6 bases from J, with 8 bases between. The CDR3 DNA follows: TGTGCCAGCAGGATCCGAGATGAAAAACTGTTTTTT. Amino acids: CASRIRDEKLFF.

Only a few counts were recorded for this clonotype. V and J are TRBV10-3 and TRBJ2-7; no reliable D call. CDR1 and CDR2 (germline): ENHRY, SYGVKD. V dropped 2 bases and J dropped 5 bases, with 7 bases sitting between them. The CDR3 length is 12 residues. The CDR3 DNA follows: TGTGCCATCAGTGAGACGAGTAACGAGCAGTACTTC. It yields the protein CAISETSNEQYF.

This sequence joins TRBV25-1 and TRBJ2-7; 8 bases fit TRBD1. The CDR3 has 14 amino acids. V gave up 7 bases and J gave up 1 base; unmatched junction bases: 6. Germline V gives CDR1 MGHDK, CDR2 SYGVNS. The chain's CDR3 is CASIPDRASYEQYF. The CDR3 coding sequence is TGTGCCAGCATTCCGGACAGGGCGTCCTACGAGCAGTACTTC.

The genes are TRBV27 and TRBJ1-2, with D maybe TRBD1 (6 bases). Germline V gives CDR1 MNHEY, CDR2 SMNVEV (reference sequence). V lost 10 bases and J 1 base, leaving 10 bases between the germline ends. This CDR3 is 12 amino acids long. CDR3 loop: CATLGGNYGYTF. The CDR3 DNA reads TGTGCCACCCTAGGGGGTAACTATGGCTACACCTTC.

The genes are TRBV20-1 and TRBJ1-4, with TRBD1 identical over 9 bases. Per the germline V gene, CDR1 is DFQATT and CDR2 is SNEGSKA (reference sequence). Trimming cost V 6 bases and J 6 bases; bases outside gene matches: 5. This CDR3 spans 13 amino acids. CDR3 amino acids: CSALRDRDEKLFF. The CDR3 region has the DNA TGCAGTGCGCTCCGGGACAGGGATGAAAAACTGTTTTTT.

This chain connects TRBV28 to TRBJ2-6, with D tentatively TRBD1 or TRBD2 (6 bases each). Germline V CDR1 and CDR2: MDHEN, SYDVKM. The CDR3 runs to 14 residues. The V and J ends lost 6 bases and 9 bases respectively, with 15 bases between them. The CDR3 spells CASSPAGEVNVLTF. The DNA of the CDR3 is TGTGCCAGCAGCCCCGCAGGGGAGGTCAACGTCCTGACTTTC. Variable domain in full (rest from reference TRBV28 and TRBJ2-6): DVKVTQSSRYLVKRTGEKVFLECVQDMDHENMFWYRQDPGLGLRLIYFSYDVKMKEKGDIPEGYSVSREKKERFSLILESASTNQTSMYLCASSPAGEVNVLTFGAGSRLTVL.

The chain recombines TRBV12-3 or TRBV12-4 with TRBJ2-3, with D possibly being TRBD2 (6 bases). CDR3 size: 17 residues. The V and J ends lost 6 bases and 3 bases respectively, with 22 bases between them. The CDR3 protein is CASSPEGGTGSTDTQYF. The CDR3, as DNA: TGTGCCAGCAGCCCCGAAGGAGGGACGGGTTCGACAGATACGCAGTATTTT.

This rearrangement joins TRBV27 to TRBJ1-2; the D is unclear. The ends were cut back, 1 base at V and 6 bases at J, with 12 bases in the middle. Germline V lookup: CDR1 MNHEY, CDR2 SMNVEV (reference sequence). The CDR3 covers 14 residues. CDR3 loop: CASSLFYGPDGYTF. CDR3 nucleotide sequence: TGTGCCAGCAGTTTATTTTACGGGCCAGATGGCTACACCTTC.

The chain has TRBV6-6 and TRBJ2-3; tentatively, D is TRBD2 (6 bases). V gave up 6 bases and J gave up 0 bases, with 13 bases separating them. Germline-derived CDR1 and CDR2 are MNHNY and SVGAGI (reference sequence). This CDR3 has 15 amino acids. CDR3 nucleotides: TGTGCCAGCAGGAACAAGGGGACTAGCACAGATACGCAGTATTTT. Translating it yields CASRNKGTSTDTQYF.